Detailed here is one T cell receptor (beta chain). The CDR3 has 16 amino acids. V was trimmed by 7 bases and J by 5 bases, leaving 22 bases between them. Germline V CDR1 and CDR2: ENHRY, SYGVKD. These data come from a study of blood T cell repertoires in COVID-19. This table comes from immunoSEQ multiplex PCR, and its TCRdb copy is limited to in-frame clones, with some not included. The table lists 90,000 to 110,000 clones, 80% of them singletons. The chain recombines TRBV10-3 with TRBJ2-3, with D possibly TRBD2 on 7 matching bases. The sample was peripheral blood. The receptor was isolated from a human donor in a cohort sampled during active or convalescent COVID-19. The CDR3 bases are TGTGCCATCACCCAGAGAGGGGGGGGGCAGGAAGATACGCAGTATTTT. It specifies CAITQRGGGQEDTQYF.